Below, 8 T cell receptor beta chains from the same sample are listed, as sequenced in a study of blood T cell repertoires in COVID-19. Using immunoSEQ multiplex PCR, the repertoire was profiled, and TCRdb retains in-frame clones only, with some absent. The table includes around 100,000 clones, 82% detected once. Sequences were obtained from peripheral blood. Source of these receptors: a man aged 60 to 69 with acute or convalescent COVID-19.

This clone was observed a single time. The rearrangement links TRBV7-9 to TRBJ2-7; D is perhaps TRBD1 (7 bases). The CDR3 is made up of 14 amino acids. Germline loops: CDR1 SEHNR, CDR2 FQNEAQ (reference sequence). Trimming cost V 5 bases and J 6 bases, with 17 bases left between them. CDR3 sequence reads: CASSPSRGAIEQYF. DNA of the CDR3: TGTGCCAGCAGCCCTAGCAGGGGGGCAATCGAGCAGTACTTC.

The V call is TRBV2, the J call TRBJ1-1, with a weak D call TRBD1 (6 bases). Trimming removed 4 bases at V and 0 bases at J, with 18 bases between. The CDR3 is 17 amino acids. Germline V gene data show CDR1 as SNHLY and CDR2 as FYNNEI. The CDR3: CASSAAEFTGLNTEAFF. In DNA, the CDR3 is TGTGCCAGCAGTGCCGCCGAGTTTACAGGGCTGAACACTGAAGCTTTCTTT.

The V gene is TRBV10-3, the J gene TRBJ1-5; D might be TRBD1 (6 bases). The CDR3 has 14 residues. V gave up 6 bases and J gave up 2 bases, with 11 bases separating them. Germline loops: CDR1 ENHRY, CDR2 SYGVKD. CDR3 bases: TGTGCCATCAGCGCCGAGGGGGGCAATCAGCCCCAGCATTTT. Protein sequence: CAISAEGGNQPQHF.

The chain is built from TRBV5-1 and TRBJ2-2; TRBD1 matches at 7 bases. The V gene's germline CDR1 is SGHRS and CDR2 YFSETQ. Trimming at V came to 2 bases and at J to 4 bases, leaving 5 bases not matched to a gene. This CDR3 is 15 amino acids long. The CDR3 DNA is TGCGCCAGCAGCTTACAGGGGTTTGGCACCGGGGAGCTGTTTTTT. This encodes CASSLQGFGTGELFF. Based on the CDR3 plus reference TRBV5-1 and TRBJ2-2, the full variable domain is KAGVTQTPRYLIKTRGQQVTLSCSPISGHRSVSWYQQTPGQGLQFLFEYFSETQRNKGNFPGRFSGRQFSNSRSEMNVSTLELGDSALYLCASSLQGFGTGELFFGEGSRLTVL.

This clone was counted a few times. The chain carries TRBV18 and TRBJ2-1, with D tentatively TRBD2 (6 bases). The CDR3 has 15 amino acids. Germline CDR1 and CDR2: KGHSH and LQKENI. Deletions cut 2 bases from V and 4 bases from J, with 12 bases between. The CDR3 loop is CASSPSEGRYNEQFF. For the CDR3, the DNA is TGTGCCAGCTCACCATCGGAGGGAAGGTACAATGAGCAGTTCTTC.

The chain links TRBV10-3 to TRBJ1-1; 12 nucleotides line up with TRBD1. This CDR3 has 16 residues. The V segment lost 6 bases and the J segment 1 base; nucleotides outside the gene matches: 6. Germline V CDR1 and CDR2: ENHRY, SYGVKD. The CDR3 here is CAIRGGQGAENTEAFF. The CDR3 coding sequence is TGTGCCATCAGGGGGGGACAGGGGGCTGAGAACACTGAAGCTTTCTTT.

The chain couples TRBV5-8 to TRBJ1-5; weak D call: TRBD1 (5 bases). Trimming removed 0 bases from V and 7 bases from J, with 14 bases in between. There are 15 residues in the CDR3. Germline V gives CDR1 SGHTS, CDR2 YDEGEE. DNA of the CDR3: TGTGCCAGCAGCTTGGGAGACAGTAGGAACCAGCCCCAGCATTTT. Translating gives CASSLGDSRNQPQHF.

This clone was observed a few times. As DNA, the CDR3 is TGTGCCAGCAGCCCCGGGACAGGAGGTGAGCAGTACTTC. Its translation is CASSPGTGGEQYF. This chain joins TRBV7-2 and TRBJ2-7; TRBD1 agrees at 8 bases. V lost 5 bases and J lost 7; bases outside the gene matches: 7. The CDR3 extends over 13 amino acids. Germline CDR1 and CDR2: SGHTA and FQGNSA.